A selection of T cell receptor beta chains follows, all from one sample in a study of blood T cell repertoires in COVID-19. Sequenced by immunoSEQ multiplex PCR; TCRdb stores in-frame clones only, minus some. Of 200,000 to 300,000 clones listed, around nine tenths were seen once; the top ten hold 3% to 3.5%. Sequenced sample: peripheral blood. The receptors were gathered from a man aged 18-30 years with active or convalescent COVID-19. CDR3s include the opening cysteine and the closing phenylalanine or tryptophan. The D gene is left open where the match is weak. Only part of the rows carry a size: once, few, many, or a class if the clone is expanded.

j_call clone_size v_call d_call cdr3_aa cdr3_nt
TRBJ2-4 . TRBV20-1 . CSASFSVSKNIQYF TGCAGTGCTAGTTTCTCCGTGTCCAAAAACATTCAGTACTTC
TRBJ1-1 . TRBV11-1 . CASSLQLRGGTEAFF TGTGCCAGCAGCTTACAGCTGAGGGGGGGCACTGAAGCTTTCTTT
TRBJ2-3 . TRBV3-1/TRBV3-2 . CASSQVGADTQYF TGTGCCAGCAGCCAAGTTGGAGCGGATACGCAGTATTTT
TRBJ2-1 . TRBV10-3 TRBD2 CAINPSGGSYNEQFF TGTGCCATCAACCCTAGCGGGGGGTCTTACAATGAGCAGTTCTTC
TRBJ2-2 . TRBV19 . CASSIQGLAGELFF TGTGCCAGTAGTATACAGGGGTTGGCAGGGGAGCTGTTTTTT
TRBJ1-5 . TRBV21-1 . CASSTTGNGHF TGTGCCAGCAGCACGACAGGGAACGGGCATTTT
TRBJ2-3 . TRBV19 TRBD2 CASSPSGGAADTQYF TGTGCCAGTAGTCCCAGCGGGGGGGCGGCAGATACGCAGTATTTT
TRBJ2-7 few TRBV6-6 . CASSYSSQGYEQYF TGTGCCAGCAGTTATTCATCACAGGGCTACGAGCAGTACTTC
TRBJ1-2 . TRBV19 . CASRMNRQYGYTF TGTGCCAGTAGGATGAACCGACAGTATGGCTACACCTTC
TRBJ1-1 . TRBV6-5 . CASSYYAGEAFF TGTGCCAGCAGTTACTACGCGGGGGAAGCTTTCTTT
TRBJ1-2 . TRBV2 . CASSTTYGYTF TGTGCCAGCAGCACAACCTATGGCTACACCTTC
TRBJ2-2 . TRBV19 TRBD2 CASMILAQNTGELFF TGTGCCAGCATGATACTAGCGCAGAACACCGGGGAGCTGTTTTTT
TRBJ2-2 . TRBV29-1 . CSVETTNTGELFF TGCAGCGTCGAAACAACGAACACCGGGGAGCTGTTTTTT
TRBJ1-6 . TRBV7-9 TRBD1 CASSHSGTGTWNSPLHF TGTGCCAGCAGCCACAGCGGGACAGGAACTTGGAATTCACCCCTCCACTTT
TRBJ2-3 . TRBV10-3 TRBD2 CAISESGSGSPDTQYF TGTGCCATCAGTGAGTCTGGGAGCGGGAGCCCAGATACGCAGTATTTT
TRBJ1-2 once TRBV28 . CASSFEDRRYGYTF TGTGCCAGCAGTTTCGAGGACAGACGCTATGGCTACACCTTC
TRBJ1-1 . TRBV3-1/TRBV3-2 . CANLQTPRLTESQYTEAFF TGTGCCAACTTACAGACCCCCAGGCTCACCGAGTCCCAGTACACTGAAGCTTTCTTT
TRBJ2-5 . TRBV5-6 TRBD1 CASSLSGTVKETQYF TGTGCCAGCAGCTTATCCGGGACAGTTAAAGAGACCCAGTACTTC
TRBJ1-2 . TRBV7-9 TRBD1 CASSFGTEHYGYTF TGTGCCAGCAGCTTCGGGACAGAGCACTATGGCTACACCTTC
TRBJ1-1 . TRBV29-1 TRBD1 CSTQTGGNTEAFF TGCAGCACCCAAACAGGGGGCAACACTGAAGCTTTCTTT
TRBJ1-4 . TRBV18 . CASSTLRQSNEKLFF TGTGCCAGCTCAACACTTCGACAGTCGAATGAAAAACTGTTTTTT
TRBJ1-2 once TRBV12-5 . CASGLVPGQKGYTF TGTGCTAGTGGTTTGGTACCCGGACAGAAAGGCTACACCTTC
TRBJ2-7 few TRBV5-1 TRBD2 CASSDPTSGYYEQYF TGCGCCAGCAGCGACCCGACTAGCGGCTACTACGAGCAGTACTTC
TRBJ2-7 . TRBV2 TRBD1 CASRWDREGIEQYF TGTGCCAGCAGGTGGGACAGGGAGGGAATCGAGCAGTACTTC
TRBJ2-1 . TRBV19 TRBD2 CASSEPLAGGRSRVNEQFF TGTGCCAGTAGTGAGCCTCTAGCGGGGGGGCGTAGTCGAGTCAATGAGCAGTTCTTC
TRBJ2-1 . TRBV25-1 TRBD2 CASRERGVDEQFF TGTGCCAGCCGGGAGCGGGGGGTGGATGAGCAGTTCTTC
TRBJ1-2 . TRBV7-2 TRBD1 CASSLVSTGLNYGYTF TGTGCCAGCAGCTTAGTCTCGACAGGGCTTAACTATGGCTACACCTTC
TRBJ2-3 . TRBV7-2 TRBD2 CASSSTGLAGFLTDTQYF TGTGCCAGCAGCTCTACGGGACTAGCGGGATTTCTTACAGATACGCAGTATTTT
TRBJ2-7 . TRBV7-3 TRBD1 CASSSRDRGPSSYEQYF TGTGCCAGCAGCTCACGCGACAGGGGGCCATCCTCTTACGAGCAGTACTTC
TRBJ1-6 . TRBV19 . CASSIDNRVNSPLHF TGTGCCAGTAGTATAGATAACAGGGTAAACTCACCCCTCCACTTT
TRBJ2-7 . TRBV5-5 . CASSLNLGTSRGQYF TGTGCCAGCAGCTTGAACCTGGGGACTTCCCGGGGGCAGTACTTC
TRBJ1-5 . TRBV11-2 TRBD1 CASSFGTASNQPQHF TGTGCCAGCAGCTTCGGGACAGCTTCCAATCAGCCCCAGCATTTT
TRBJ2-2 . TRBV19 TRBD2 CASSRGLAGVIGELFF TGTGCCAGTAGTAGGGGACTAGCGGGAGTGATCGGGGAGCTGTTTTTT
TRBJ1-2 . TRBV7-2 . CASSLNSNYGYTF TGTGCCAGCAGCCTAAACAGTAACTATGGCTACACCTTC
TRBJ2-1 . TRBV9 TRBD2 CASSGGTSGYNEQFF TGTGCCAGCAGCGGAGGGACTAGCGGATACAATGAGCAGTTCTTC
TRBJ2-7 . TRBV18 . CASSPSAGNEQYF TGTGCCAGCTCACCAAGCGCGGGAAACGAGCAGTACTTC
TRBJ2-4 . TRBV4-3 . CASSQATWVTGSKNIQYF TGCGCCAGCAGCCAAGCCACCTGGGTTACAGGGTCCAAAAACATTCAGTACTTC
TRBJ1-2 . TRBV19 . CASSIAGHLYGYTF TGTGCCAGTAGTATAGCGGGACACCTCTATGGCTACACCTTC
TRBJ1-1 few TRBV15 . CATSRARLNTEAFF TGTGCCACCAGCAGAGCCAGGTTGAACACTGAAGCTTTCTTT
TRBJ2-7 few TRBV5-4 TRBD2 CASSSQGGRAGGPQYF TGTGCCAGCAGTTCCCAGGGGGGGAGAGCGGGAGGGCCCCAGTACTTC
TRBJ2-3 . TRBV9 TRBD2 CASSVAGGGADTQYF TGTGCCAGCAGCGTAGCGGGGGGAGGCGCAGATACGCAGTATTTT
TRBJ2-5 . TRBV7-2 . CASSLVGSPGNQQYF TGTGCCAGCAGCTTAGTGGGCAGCCCCGGCAATCAGCAGTACTTC
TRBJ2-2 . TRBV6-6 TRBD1 CASRGGNLNTGELFF TGTGCCAGCAGAGGGGGCAACCTGAACACCGGGGAGCTGTTTTTT
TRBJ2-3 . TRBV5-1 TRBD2 CASSYSAGGRTDTQYF TGCGCCAGCAGTTATTCGGCGGGGGGGCGGACAGATACGCAGTATTTT
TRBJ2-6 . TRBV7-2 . CASSPWGRGPGANVLTF TGTGCCAGCAGCCCCTGGGGCAGGGGCCCTGGGGCCAACGTCCTGACTTTC